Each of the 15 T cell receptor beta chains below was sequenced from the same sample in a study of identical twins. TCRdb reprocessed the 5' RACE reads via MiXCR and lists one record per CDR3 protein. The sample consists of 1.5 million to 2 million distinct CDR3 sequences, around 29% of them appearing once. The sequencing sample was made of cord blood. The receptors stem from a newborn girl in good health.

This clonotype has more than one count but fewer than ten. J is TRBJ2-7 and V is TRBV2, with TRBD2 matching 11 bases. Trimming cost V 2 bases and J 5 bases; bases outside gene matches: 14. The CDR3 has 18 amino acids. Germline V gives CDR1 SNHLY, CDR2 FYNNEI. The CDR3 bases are TGTGCCAGCAGTGAAAGGGCATCTAGCGGGAGGAGGATACACGAGCAGTACTTC. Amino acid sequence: CASSERASSGRRIHEQYF.

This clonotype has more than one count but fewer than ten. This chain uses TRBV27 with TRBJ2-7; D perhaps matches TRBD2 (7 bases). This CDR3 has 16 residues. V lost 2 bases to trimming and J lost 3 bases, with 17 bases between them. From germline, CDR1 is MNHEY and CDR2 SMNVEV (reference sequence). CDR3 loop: CASSLRVWGGLYEQYF. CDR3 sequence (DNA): TGTGCCAGCAGTTTACGGGTTTGGGGGGGCCTCTACGAGCAGTACTTC.

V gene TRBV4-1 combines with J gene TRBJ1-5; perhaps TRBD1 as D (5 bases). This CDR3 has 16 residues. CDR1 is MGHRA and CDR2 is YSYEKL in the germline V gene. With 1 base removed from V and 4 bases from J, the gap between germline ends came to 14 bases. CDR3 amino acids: CASSQGAKTVNQPQHF. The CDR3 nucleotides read TGCGCCAGCAGCCAAGGGGCCAAGACAGTGAATCAGCCCCAGCATTTT.

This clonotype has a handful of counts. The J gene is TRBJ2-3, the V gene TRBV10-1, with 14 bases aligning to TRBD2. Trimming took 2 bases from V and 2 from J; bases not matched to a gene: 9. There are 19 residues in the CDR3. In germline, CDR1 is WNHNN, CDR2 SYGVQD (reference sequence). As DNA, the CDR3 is TGCGCCAGCAGTGAGGAGCGACTAGCGGGGGGGCCGAACACAGATACGCAGTATTTT. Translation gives CASSEERLAGGPNTDTQYF.

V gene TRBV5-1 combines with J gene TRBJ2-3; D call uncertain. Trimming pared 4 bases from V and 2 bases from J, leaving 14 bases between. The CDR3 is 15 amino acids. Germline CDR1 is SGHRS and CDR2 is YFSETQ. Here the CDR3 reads CASSPSPGDTDTQYF. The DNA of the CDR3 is TGCGCCAGCAGCCCATCCCCTGGGGACACAGATACGCAGTATTTT.

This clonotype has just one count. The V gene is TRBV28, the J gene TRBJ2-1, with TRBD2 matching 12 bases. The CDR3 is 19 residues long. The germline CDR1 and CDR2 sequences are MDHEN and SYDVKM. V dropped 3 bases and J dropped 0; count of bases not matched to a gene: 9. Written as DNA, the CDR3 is TGTGCCAGCAGTTTCGGGACTAGCGGGCTTAGCAGCTCCTACAATGAGCAGTTCTTC. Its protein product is CASSFGTSGLSSSYNEQFF. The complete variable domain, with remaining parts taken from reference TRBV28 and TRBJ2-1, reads DVKVTQSSRYLVKRTGEKVFLECVQDMDHENMFWYRQDPGLGLRLIYFSYDVKMKEKGDIPEGYSVSREKKERFSLILESASTNQTSMYLCASSFGTSGLSSSYNEQFFGPGTRLTVL.

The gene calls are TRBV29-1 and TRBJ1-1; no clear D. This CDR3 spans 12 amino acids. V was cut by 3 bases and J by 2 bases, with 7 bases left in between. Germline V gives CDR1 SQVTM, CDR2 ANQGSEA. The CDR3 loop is CSVDRRNTEAFF. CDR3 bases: TGCAGCGTTGACCGGAGAAACACTGAAGCTTTCTTT.

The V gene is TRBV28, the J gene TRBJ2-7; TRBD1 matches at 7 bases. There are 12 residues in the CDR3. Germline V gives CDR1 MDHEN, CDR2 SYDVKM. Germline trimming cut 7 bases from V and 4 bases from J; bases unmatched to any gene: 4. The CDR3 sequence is CASTQGVYEQYF. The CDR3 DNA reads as TGTGCCAGCACCCAGGGGGTTTACGAGCAGTACTTC.

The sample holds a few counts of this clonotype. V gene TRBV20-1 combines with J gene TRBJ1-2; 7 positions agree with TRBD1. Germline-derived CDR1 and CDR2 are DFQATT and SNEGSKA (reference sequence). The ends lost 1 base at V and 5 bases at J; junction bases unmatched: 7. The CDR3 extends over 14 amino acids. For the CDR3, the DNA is TGCAGTGCTAGAGGGGGAGGGGGCTGGTATGGCTACACCTTC. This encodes CSARGGGGWYGYTF.

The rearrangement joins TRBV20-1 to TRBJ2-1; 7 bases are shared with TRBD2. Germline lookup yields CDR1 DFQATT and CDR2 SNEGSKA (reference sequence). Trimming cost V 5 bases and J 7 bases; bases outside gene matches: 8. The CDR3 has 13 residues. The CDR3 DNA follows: TGCAGTGCTGACCGGGAGGCACGGAATGAGCAGTTCTTC. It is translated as CSADREARNEQFF.

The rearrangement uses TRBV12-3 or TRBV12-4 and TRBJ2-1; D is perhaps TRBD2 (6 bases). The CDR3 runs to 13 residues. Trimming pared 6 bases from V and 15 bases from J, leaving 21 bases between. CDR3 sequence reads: CASRRPPQREWFF. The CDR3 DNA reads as TGTGCCAGCAGACGACCCCCTCAACGGGAGTGGTTCTTC.

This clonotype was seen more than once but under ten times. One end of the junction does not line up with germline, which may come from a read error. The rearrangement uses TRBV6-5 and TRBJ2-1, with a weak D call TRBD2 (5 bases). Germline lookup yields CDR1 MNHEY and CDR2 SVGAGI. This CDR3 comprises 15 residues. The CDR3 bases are TGTGCCGGCAGTGAGACACGGACTGTCTACAATGAGCAGTTCTTC. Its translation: CAGSETRTVYNEQFF.

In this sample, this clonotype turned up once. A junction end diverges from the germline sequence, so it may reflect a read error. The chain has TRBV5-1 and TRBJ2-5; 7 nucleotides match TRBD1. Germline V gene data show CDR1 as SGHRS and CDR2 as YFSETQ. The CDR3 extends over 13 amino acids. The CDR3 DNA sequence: TGCCCCAGCAGCTTGGACAGGCCCGAGACCCAGTACTTC. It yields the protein CPSSLDRPETQYF.

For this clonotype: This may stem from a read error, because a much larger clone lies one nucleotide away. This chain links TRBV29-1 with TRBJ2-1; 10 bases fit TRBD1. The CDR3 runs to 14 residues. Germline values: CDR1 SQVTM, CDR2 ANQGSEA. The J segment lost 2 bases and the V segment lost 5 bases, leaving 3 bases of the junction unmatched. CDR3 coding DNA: TGCAGCGTTATGGGGACAGGGGCCTACAATGAGCAGTTCTTC. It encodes CSVMGTGAYNEQFF.

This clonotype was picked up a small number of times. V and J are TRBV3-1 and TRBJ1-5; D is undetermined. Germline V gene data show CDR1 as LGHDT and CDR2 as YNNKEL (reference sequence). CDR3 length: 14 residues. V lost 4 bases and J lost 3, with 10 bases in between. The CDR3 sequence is CASSPAVSNQPQHF. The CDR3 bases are TGTGCCAGCAGCCCTGCGGTATCCAATCAGCCCCAGCATTTT.